These 19 T cell receptor beta chains came from one sample sequenced in a study of shared clonotypes between healthy human individuals. Clones were sequenced by immunoSEQ multiplex PCR, and TCRdb holds only the in-frame ones, with some missing. The sample consists of some 1,100,000 clones, approximately 78% of them appearing once. Sequencing was carried out using memory CD4+ T cells from PBMCs. Subset: CD45RA-negative fraction. The receptors were gathered from a man younger than 30 in good health. Some clones in this sample may be carry-over from other donors' samples.

This chain joins TRBV5-8 and TRBJ1-6; D ambiguous. The CDR3 is 13 residues long. CDR1 and CDR2 from the germline V gene are SGHTS and YDEGEE. V was clipped by 0 bases and J by 7 bases, with 5 bases between them. For the CDR3, the DNA is TGTGCCAGCAGCTTGGAGCGGAATTCACCCCTCCACTTT. Encoded protein: CASSLERNSPLHF.

The chain has TRBV12-2 and TRBJ2-5; the table's TRBD2 call for D was not verified on the DNA. TRBV12-2 is designated a pseudogene. CDR3 size: 14 residues. The CDR3 nucleotides read TGTGCAAGTCGCCCCCGGGACTCACAAGAGACCCAGTACTTC. Its translation: CASRPRDSQETQYF.

This rearrangement joins TRBV15 to TRBJ1-3; D is unclear. Germline assignment: CDR1 LNHNV and CDR2 YYDKDF (reference sequence). The V gene lost 8 bases and the J gene lost 2 bases, with 10 bases spanning the gap. The CDR3 has 13 residues. Here the CDR3 DNA reads TGTGCCACCCGCCAAGGAGCTGGAAACACCATATATTTT. Protein product: CATRQGAGNTIYF.

The rearrangement links TRBV4-3 to TRBJ2-1; D uncertain. Deletions cut 0 bases from V and 10 bases from J, with 16 bases between. Germline CDR1 reads LGHNA; CDR2 reads YSLEER. There are 15 residues in the CDR3. The CDR3 spells CASSQERLGGSEQFF. CDR3 nucleotides: TGCGCCAGCAGCCAAGAAAGGCTCGGCGGAAGCGAGCAGTTCTTC.

This chain joins TRBV11-3 and TRBJ2-1; 12 positions match TRBD2. The V and J ends lost 5 bases and 10 bases, in that order; junction bases with no gene match: 9. The CDR3 covers 15 residues. The germline gives CDR1 SGHNT, CDR2 YENEEA. In nucleotides, the CDR3 is TGTGCCAGCAGCCGGGGACTAGCGGGTCCCGAAGAGCAGTTCTTC. This gives the protein CASSRGLAGPEEQFF.

A few counts support this clone. This chain connects TRBV4-2 to TRBJ1-1; the D is unclear. The CDR3 has 13 amino acids. Trimming took off 4 bases at V and 0 bases at J, with 6 bases between the two ends. The germline V gene encodes CDR1 LGHNA and CDR2 YNFKEQ. CDR3 coding DNA: TGTGCCAGCAGCCCGTCAGTGAACACTGAAGCTTTCTTT. It yields the protein CASSPSVNTEAFF.

J is TRBJ1-4 and V is TRBV28; D is ambiguous. The V end was cut by 8 bases, the J end by 0 bases, with 7 bases between. The CDR3 has 13 amino acids. In germline, CDR1 is MDHEN, CDR2 SYDVKM. The CDR3 coding sequence is TGTGCCAGCTGCAGGACAACTAATGAAAAACTGTTTTTT. It is translated as CASCRTTNEKLFF.

The rearrangement joins TRBV28 to TRBJ2-5; D remains unclear. CDR1 is MDHEN and CDR2 is SYDVKM in the germline V gene. Trimming took 6 bases from V and 5 from J, leaving 19 bases between them. This CDR3 is 15 amino acids long. DNA for the CDR3: TGTGCCAGCAGGGTGGACGGAGACGGATTGGAGACCCAGTACTTC. Its protein is CASRVDGDGLETQYF.

The chain combines TRBV4-1 with TRBJ1-5; perhaps TRBD1 as D (6 bases). CDR3 length: 14 residues. In germline, CDR1 is MGHRA, CDR2 YSYEKL. The germline V and J ends were trimmed by 4 bases and 7 bases, with 14 bases remaining between them. The CDR3 DNA reads TGCGCCAGCAGCCTCACAGGGTTGGACCAGCCCCAGCATTTT. Encoded protein: CASSLTGLDQPQHF.

The rearrangement joins TRBV28 to TRBJ2-3, with D perhaps TRBD2 (5 bases). CDR3 length equals 16 residues. V was shortened by 5 bases and J by 4 bases, with 19 bases between the two germline ends. In germline, CDR1 is MDHEN, CDR2 SYDVKM. CDR3 nucleotide sequence: TGTGCCAGCAGTCCAAATGGACTTGGGCGGGCAGATACGCAGTATTTT. Amino acids: CASSPNGLGRADTQYF.

The chain uses TRBV6-1 and TRBJ2-3; no clear D. Per the germline V gene, CDR1 is MNHNS and CDR2 is SASEGT. Trimming took 4 bases from V and 6 from J, leaving 17 bases between them. CDR3 length: 15 residues. The CDR3 DNA sequence: TGTGCCAGCAGTGGGTCTATTGTGGGAACGGATACGCAGTATTTT. It codes for CASSGSIVGTDTQYF.

This chain uses TRBV9 with TRBJ2-5; 8 nucleotides match TRBD1. The germline CDR1 and CDR2 sequences are SGDLS and YYNGEE. The CDR3 contains 16 residues. The V gene end was trimmed by 0 bases and the J gene end by 5 bases; junction bases not matched to a gene: 9. The CDR3 DNA reads TGTGCCAGCAGCGTAGCTCAGCAGGGGGCCTGGGAGACCCAGTACTTC. Translating gives CASSVAQQGAWETQYF.

V and J are TRBV6-5 and TRBJ2-7; possibly TRBD2 for D (5 bases). Trimming shortened V by 8 bases and J by 3 bases, and 8 bases separated the two germline ends. The germline V gene has CDR1 MNHEY and CDR2 SVGAGI. The CDR3 extends over 11 amino acids. This CDR3 is CASGLFYEQYF. As DNA, the CDR3 is TGTGCCAGCGGACTCTTCTACGAGCAGTACTTC.

V usage is TRBV7-8 and J usage is TRBJ2-2, with D perhaps matching TRBD2 (6 bases). Germline V gene lookup returns CDR1 SGHVS and CDR2 FQNEAQ. This CDR3 is 15 amino acids long. V lost 1 base, J lost 4 bases, and 10 bases lay in between. CDR3 sequence: CASSLGGRRTGELFF. CDR3 in DNA: TGTGCCAGCAGCTTAGGTGGGAGGCGCACCGGGGAGCTGTTTTTT.

As regards this clone: The junction differs from germline at one of its ends, possibly a read error. The chain employs TRBV7-6 and TRBJ2-2, with TRBD2 identical over 9 bases. Germline CDR1 is SGHVS and CDR2 is FNYEAQ. The CDR3 covers 15 residues. CDR3 nucleotide sequence: TGTGCCAGCAGTTTAGCGGGAGTGAGCACCGGGGAGCTGTTTTTT. Protein product: CASSLAGVSTGELFF.

This chain links TRBV4-2 with TRBJ2-4, with 8 nucleotides matching TRBD2. The V gene's germline CDR1 is LGHNA and CDR2 YNFKEQ. The junction had 5 bases not matched to a gene; V was cut back by 4 bases and J by 0 bases. CDR3 length equals 16 residues. The DNA for the CDR3 is TGTGCCAGCAGCCCTAGCGGGTCTATAGCCAAAAACATTCAGTACTTC. It yields the protein CASSPSGSIAKNIQYF.

The rearrangement links TRBV28 to TRBJ1-5; TRBD1 agrees at 7 bases. V lost 9 bases, J lost 0 bases, and 11 bases stayed unmatched. Per germline, CDR1 MDHEN and CDR2 SYDVKM. The CDR3 is 16 residues long. The CDR3 here is CARQSQDRDSNQPQHF. In DNA, the CDR3 is TGTGCCAGGCAGTCCCAAGACAGGGATAGCAATCAGCCCCAGCATTTT.

This CDR3 is CASTAGDGNTEAFF. CDR3 in DNA: TGCGCCAGCACGGCGGGTGACGGGAACACTGAAGCTTTCTTT. The V and J genes are TRBV5-1 and TRBJ1-1; the D is unclear. This CDR3 comprises 14 residues. Trimming took 6 bases from V and 1 from J, leaving 13 bases between them. The germline CDR1 and CDR2 sequences are SGHRS and YFSETQ.

V is TRBV10-3 and J is TRBJ1-4; 10 nucleotides line up with TRBD1. CDR1 and CDR2 (germline): ENHRY, SYGVKD. With V trimmed by 10 bases and J by 5 bases, 7 bases remained unmatched. The CDR3 is made up of 14 amino acids. The CDR3 sequence is CATLPGQGNEKLFF. CDR3 nucleotide sequence: TGTGCCACCCTCCCGGGACAGGGGAATGAAAAACTGTTTTTT.